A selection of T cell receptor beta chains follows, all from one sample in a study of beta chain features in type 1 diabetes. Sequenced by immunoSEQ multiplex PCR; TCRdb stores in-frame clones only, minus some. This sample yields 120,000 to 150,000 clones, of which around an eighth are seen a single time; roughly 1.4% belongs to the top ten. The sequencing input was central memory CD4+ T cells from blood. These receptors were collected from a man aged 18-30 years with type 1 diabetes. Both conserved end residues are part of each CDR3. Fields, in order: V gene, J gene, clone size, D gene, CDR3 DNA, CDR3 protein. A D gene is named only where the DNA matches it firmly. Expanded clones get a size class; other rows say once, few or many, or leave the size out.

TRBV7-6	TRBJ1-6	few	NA	TGTGCCAGCAGCCCGCGGGGAGGGGAGGATTCACCCCTCCACTTT	CASSPRGGEDSPLHF
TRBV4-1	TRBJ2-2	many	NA	TGCGCCAGCAGCCAAGAACTGTCAGAGACCGGGGAGCTGTTTTTT	CASSQELSETGELFF
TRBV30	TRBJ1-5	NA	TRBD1	TGTGCCTGGACTGGGGACAGAAATCAGCCCCAGCATTTT	CAWTGDRNQPQHF
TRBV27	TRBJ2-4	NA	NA	TGTGCCAGCAGTTTGGGGCAGACGAAAAACATTCAGTACTTC	CASSLGQTKNIQYF
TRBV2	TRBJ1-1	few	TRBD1	TGTGCAAGACAACAGGGGATGAACACTGAAGCTTTCTTT	CARQQGMNTEAFF
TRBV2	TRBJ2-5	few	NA	TGTGCCAGCAGTCGACAGGACCTCCAAGAGACCCAGTACTTC	CASSRQDLQETQYF
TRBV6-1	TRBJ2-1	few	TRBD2	TGTGCCAGCAGTGAAGCGCGCATTCGGACTAGTGCCTACAATGAGCAGTTCTTC	CASSEARIRTSAYNEQFF
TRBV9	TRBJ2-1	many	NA	TGTGCCAGCAGCGTAGGAAGAGAAACTGAGCAGTTCTTC	CASSVGRETEQFF
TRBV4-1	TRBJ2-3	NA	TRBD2	TGCGCCAGCAGGGCTAGCGGGGGAGCAGATACGCAGTATTTT	CASRASGGADTQYF
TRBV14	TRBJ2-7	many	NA	TGTGCCAGCAGCCACGTGTTGGGTGTGTACGAGCAGTACTTC	CASSHVLGVYEQYF
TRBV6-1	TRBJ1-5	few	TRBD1	TGTGCCAGCAGCCTCGACCAGGGGGGAGGCCAGCCCCAGCATTTT	CASSLDQGGGQPQHF
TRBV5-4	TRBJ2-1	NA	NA	TGTGCCAGCAGCTTGGCCGGGAGCTATGAGCAGTTCTTC	CASSLAGSYEQFF
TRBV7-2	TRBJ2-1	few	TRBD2	TGTGCCAGCAGCCGGGGACTAGCGGTCTACAATGAGCAGTTCTTC	CASSRGLAVYNEQFF
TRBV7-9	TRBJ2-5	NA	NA	TGTGCCAGCAGCTTAGGCATACAAGAGACCCAGTACTTC	CASSLGIQETQYF
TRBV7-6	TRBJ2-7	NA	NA	TGTGCCAGCAGCTTAGTTGGTCAAGGGGCTGAGCAGTACTTC	CASSLVGQGAEQYF
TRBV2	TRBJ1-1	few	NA	TGTGCCAGCAGTGAAGAACATCTGAACACTGAAGCTTTCTTT	CASSEEHLNTEAFF
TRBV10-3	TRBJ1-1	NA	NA	TGTGCCATCAGCTACGGTCGTGAAGCTTTCTTT	CAISYGREAFF
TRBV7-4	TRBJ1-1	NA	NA	TGTGCCAGCAGCTTAGGACACTCGAACACTGAAGCTTTCTTT	CASSLGHSNTEAFF
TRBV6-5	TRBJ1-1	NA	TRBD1	TGTGCCAGCAGTAAATCACAGGGGGTGAGCACTGAAGCTTTCTTT	CASSKSQGVSTEAFF
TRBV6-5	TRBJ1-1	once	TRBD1	TGTGCCAGCAGTTACTCCGGGACAGAGACTGAAGCTTTCTTT	CASSYSGTETEAFF
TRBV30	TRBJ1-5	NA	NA	TGTGCCTGGAGTGCCAAGGGAAGCAATCAGCCCCAGCATTTT	CAWSAKGSNQPQHF
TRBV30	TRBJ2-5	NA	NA	TGTGCCTGGAGCGAGTGGGAGACCCAGTACTTC	CAWSEWETQYF
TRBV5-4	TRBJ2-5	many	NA	TGTGCCAGCAGCTTAAAACTAGGGACGGGAGAGACCCAGTACTTC	CASSLKLGTGETQYF